The rows below give T cell receptor beta chains drawn from one sample of a study of molecular identifiers for immune sequencing clone quantification. TCRdb reprocessed the PCR reads with MiXCR, giving one entry per CDR3 protein. Among roughly 630,000 distinct CDR3 sequences listed, about 25% were seen once. Sequenced sample: naive CD8+ T cells from blood, with Jurkat cell RNA spiked in. The source of these receptors is a human donor in good health. Some libraries in this study had Jurkat cell RNA spiked in. The CDR3 runs from the conserved cysteine through the conserved F or W. A D gene is named only where the DNA matches it firmly. Clone size is not always given. Where it is, it says once, few, many or a class for expanded clones.

.	.	TRBJ2-3	TRBV4-1	CASSQRQADTDTQYF	TGCGCCAGCAGCCAACGACAGGCGGACACAGATACGCAGTATTTT
.	many	TRBJ2-5	TRBV6-5	CASSYRGGPEVAQYF	TGTGCCAGCAGTTATCGTGGGGGCCCCGAGGTGGCCCAGTACTTC
TRBD2	.	TRBJ2-5	TRBV12-3/TRBV12-4	CASSGQAGGKETQYF	TGTGCCAGCAGTGGCCAAGCGGGGGGCAAAGAGACCCAGTACTTC
.	few	TRBJ2-3	TRBV15	CATSRDLGLTSTDTQYF	TGTGCCACCAGCAGAGATCTTGGGTTAACTAGCACAGATACGCAGTATTTT
.	few	TRBJ1-1	TRBV28	CASSNFGPRAMNTEAFF	TGTGCCAGCAGTAATTTCGGGCCCCGGGCAATGAACACTGAAGCTTTCTTT
TRBD2	few	TRBJ2-7	TRBV30	CAGTLAGSAYEQYF	TGTGCCGGAACTCTAGCGGGGTCAGCCTACGAGCAGTACTTC
TRBD1	few	TRBJ2-7	TRBV5-4	CASSEGQGEQYF	TGTGCCAGCAGCGAGGGACAGGGGGAGCAGTACTTC
TRBD1	few	TRBJ1-2	TRBV6-6	CASSHTGGSYGYTF	TGTGCCAGCAGTCACACAGGGGGCAGCTATGGCTACACCTTC
TRBD2	.	TRBJ2-1	TRBV7-4	CASSPTPSGIHNEQFF	TGTGCCAGCAGCCCCACTCCTAGCGGTATCCACAATGAGCAGTTCTTC
.	.	TRBJ2-5	TRBV6-5	CASSYRRGGETQYF	TGTGCCAGCAGTTACCGCAGGGGGGGGGAGACCCAGTACTTC
TRBD2	few	TRBJ2-1	TRBV7-8	CASSFRAGVHEQFF	TGTGCCAGCAGCTTCAGGGCGGGGGTTCATGAGCAGTTCTTC
.	many	TRBJ2-7	TRBV14	CASSRESSHSEQYF	TGTGCCAGCAGCCGGGAGTCGTCCCACTCCGAGCAGTACTTC
.	few	TRBJ1-4	TRBV27	CASSFGSAREKLFF	TGTGCCAGCAGTTTCGGGTCTGCTCGTGAAAAACTGTTTTTT
.	few	TRBJ2-7	TRBV4-1	CASSQDWTASYEQYF	TGCGCCAGCAGCCAAGATTGGACAGCCTCCTACGAGCAGTACTTC
.	many	TRBJ2-3	TRBV11-2	CASSLVSRHTSTDTQYF	TGTGCCAGCAGCTTAGTGTCGAGGCACACTAGCACAGATACGCAGTATTTT
.	few	TRBJ2-2	TRBV7-7	CASSSSPTGELFF	TGTGCTAGCAGCTCTTCTCCTACCGGGGAGCTGTTTTTT
.	.	TRBJ2-7	TRBV27	CASSLFSGPSYKQYF	TGTGCCAGCAGTTTATTTTCAGGGCCGTCCTACAAGCAGTACTTC
TRBD1	many	TRBJ2-3	TRBV7-9	CASSLALTGDTDTQYF	TGTGCCAGCAGCTTAGCGTTGACAGGGGACACAGATACGCAGTATTTT
TRBD2	few	TRBJ2-5	TRBV20-1	CSARDLAPREYVRETQYF	TGCAGTGCTAGAGATCTTGCTCCGCGGGAGTATGTCCGAGAGACCCAGTACTTC
.	many	TRBJ1-1	TRBV7-9	CASSPGFSSEAFF	TGTGCCAGCAGCCCCGGATTTTCTTCTGAAGCTTTCTTT
.	.	TRBJ2-1	TRBV27	CASSRGSSYNEQFF	TGTGCCAGCAGCCGGGGTAGCTCCTACAATGAGCAGTTCTTC
.	few	TRBJ2-1	TRBV7-9	CASSSHDVQRATSYNEQFF	TGTGCCAGCAGCTCCCACGACGTACAGCGTGCGACCTCCTACAATGAGCAGTTCTTC
.	many	TRBJ2-5	TRBV6-2/TRBV6-3	CASSQDRGPQETQYF	TGTGCCAGCAGCCAAGATCGGGGGCCACAAGAGACCCAGTACTTC
.	many	TRBJ2-7	TRBV2	CASSVARFATVGTYEQYF	TGTGCCAGCAGTGTTGCTAGGTTCGCTACAGTTGGAACCTACGAGCAGTACTTC
TRBD2	.	TRBJ2-5	TRBV20-1	CSSPTLHERENQETQYF	TGCAGTTCCCCAACCCTCCACGAGCGGGAGAACCAAGAGACCCAGTACTTC
TRBD2	.	TRBJ2-1	TRBV28	CASRVAGSYNEQFF	TGTGCCAGCAGGGTAGCGGGATCCTACAATGAGCAGTTCTTC
.	many	TRBJ1-6	TRBV4-1	CASSQDQIVRTPLHF	TGCGCCAGCAGCCAAGATCAAATAGTGAGAACACCCCTCCACTTT
.	few	TRBJ2-5	TRBV27	CASSLLFGEATQYF	TGTGCCAGCAGTTTACTTTTCGGGGAGGCGACCCAGTACTTC
.	many	TRBJ2-7	TRBV6-6	CASSPSLSEQYF	TGTGCCAGCAGTCCCTCGCTTTCCGAGCAGTACTTC
.	many	TRBJ1-4	TRBV2	CASRTRWQADEKLFF	TGTGCCAGCAGAACCAGGTGGCAGGCGGATGAAAAACTGTTTTTT
.	few	TRBJ2-2	TRBV30	CAWRETGNTGELFF	TGTGCCTGGAGAGAGACAGGGAACACCGGGGAGCTGTTTTTT
.	many	TRBJ2-3	TRBV5-6	CASSLPYSTDTQYF	TGTGCCAGCAGCTTGCCATATTCCACAGATACGCAGTATTTT
TRBD2	many	TRBJ2-6	TRBV4-1	CASSQATSGPSSGANVLTF	TGCGCCAGCAGCCAAGCCACTAGCGGGCCAAGCTCTGGGGCCAACGTCCTGACTTTC
TRBD1	many	TRBJ2-3	TRBV7-9	CASSTGTGATDTQYF	TGTGCCAGCTCCACCGGGACAGGCGCTACAGATACGCAGTATTTT
TRBD1	many	TRBJ2-3	TRBV7-9	CASSPLGTGFKDTQYF	TGTGCCAGCAGCCCCCTCGGGACAGGATTTAAAGATACGCAGTATTTT
.	few	TRBJ1-2	TRBV9	CASSVGTVDGYTF	TGTGCCAGCAGCGTAGGAACCGTCGACGGCTACACCTTC
.	many	TRBJ2-7	TRBV7-8	CASSPPGEGYEQYF	TGTGCCAGCAGCCCTCCCGGCGAAGGCTACGAGCAGTACTTC
.	.	TRBJ2-7	TRBV5-1	CASSLTGRTIDEQYF	TGCGCCAGCAGCCTAACAGGACGGACTATCGACGAGCAGTACTTC
.	.	TRBJ2-7	TRBV11-2	CASSLDRQATYEQYF	TGTGCCAGCAGCTTAGATCGTCAGGCCACCTACGAGCAGTACTTC
.	.	TRBJ2-3	TRBV28	CASQSEDTSYTDTQYF	TGTGCCAGCCAATCCGAGGATACCTCCTACACAGATACGCAGTATTTT
TRBD1	.	TRBJ1-5	TRBV29-1	CSVDGTGWADTQHF	TGCAGCGTCGACGGGACAGGGTGGGCAGATACCCAGCATTTT